This T cell receptor (beta chain) was identified in a study of cytomegalovirus exposure and HLA in healthy donors. The V end lost 4 bases, the J end lost 3 bases, and 12 bases lay between the germline ends. The CDR3 sequence is 15 residues long. In germline, CDR1 is MGHRA, CDR2 YSYEKL. The study ran its PCR with 60 Vbeta and 13 Jbeta primers. Measured with immunoSEQ multiplex PCR; TCRdb has only the in-frame clones, and not every one. Of 100,000 to 150,000 clones detected, around 78% appear once; the ten largest clones hold about 1.7%. Study-level results: A few chains linked to CMV were shown in vitro to be specific for CMV antigens. Previous analysis showed most TCR beta V segments were productive about 87% or about 30% of the time. In a later analysis, TCR beta V- and J-gene trimming showed a link to a missense DCLRE1C variant.

On this clone: No antigen is known for it.

The V and J genes are TRBV4-1 and TRBJ1-4; D possibly corresponds to TRBD1 (6 bases). Sequences were obtained from PBMCs. The source of this sequence is a woman aged 45-65 years in good health and CMV-seronegative. The CDR3 spells CASSPLYRANEKLFF. The DNA of the CDR3 is TGCGCCAGCAGCCCGCTATACAGGGCTAATGAAAAACTGTTTTTT.